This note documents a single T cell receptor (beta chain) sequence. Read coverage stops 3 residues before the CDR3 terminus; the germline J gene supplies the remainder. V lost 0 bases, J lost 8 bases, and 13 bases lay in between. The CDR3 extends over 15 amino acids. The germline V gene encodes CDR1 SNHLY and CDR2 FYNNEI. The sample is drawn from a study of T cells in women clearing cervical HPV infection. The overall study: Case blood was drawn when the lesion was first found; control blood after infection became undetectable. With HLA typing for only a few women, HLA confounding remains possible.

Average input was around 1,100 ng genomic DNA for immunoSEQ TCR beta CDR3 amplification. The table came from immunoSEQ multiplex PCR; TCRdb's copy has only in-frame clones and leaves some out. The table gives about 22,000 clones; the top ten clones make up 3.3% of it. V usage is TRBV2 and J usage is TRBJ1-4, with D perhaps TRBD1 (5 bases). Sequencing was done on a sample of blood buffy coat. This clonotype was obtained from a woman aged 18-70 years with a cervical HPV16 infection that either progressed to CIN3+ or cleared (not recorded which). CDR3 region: CASSEAGQTWEKLFF. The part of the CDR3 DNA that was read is TGTGCCAGCAGTGAAGCAGGACAAACCTGGGAAAAA.